In its sample, the clone carrying this TCR beta chain was seen many times. Antigen unknown. The record originates from a study of T-cell memory formation after mild COVID-19. Study overall: Among the donors, TCR clusters were largely specific to each donor. General study points: Second-wave clones that peaked on day 37 lacked confirmed SARS-CoV-2 specificity. Clones that got smaller from day 15 to 85 had even CD4/CD8, while clones growing later tipped toward CD4+.

This CDR3 has 15 amino acids. With 5 bases removed from V and 8 bases from J, the gap between germline ends came to 16 bases. Germline V CDR1 and CDR2: KGHSH, LQKENI. cDNA libraries for TCR alpha and TCR beta, carrying sample barcodes and UMIs, came from 5'RACE with constant-segment primers. TCRdb called the 5' RACE reads again in MiXCR, with one record for every CDR3 protein. The sample consists of about 47,000 distinct CDR3 sequences, 8% to 10% of them appearing once. The clonotype comes from an adult woman who had mild COVID-19 (a few samples of this study predate the infection). Cell type and time point are not known. The sample was PBMCs or a T cell subset sorted from them (not recorded which). The V gene is TRBV18, the J gene TRBJ1-6, with D possibly TRBD1 on 5 matching bases. CDR3 sequence reads: CASSSGRGLDSPLHF. CDR3 nucleotides: TGTGCCAGCTCATCGGGAAGGGGATTGGATTCACCCCTCCACTTT.